The present TCR beta chain was sequenced within a study of CD8 T cells in Susac syndrome. Germline CDR1 reads MRHNA; CDR2 reads SNTAGT. V lost 7 bases and J lost 6; bases outside the gene matches: 15. This CDR3 is 16 amino acids long. A quantity of roughly 0.5 to 1 ug RNA underwent reverse transcription using random hexamers. TCRdb recomputed calls from the immunoSEQ multiplex PCR reads with MiXCR, one row per CDR3 protein. The data show more than 250,000 distinct CDR3 sequences, 92% seen once. The chain recombines TRBV6-4 with TRBJ2-3; 8 positions agree with TRBD2. The specimen was CD4+ T cells from PBMCs. This TCR was sampled from a human donor with multiple sclerosis. CDR3 region: CASTPPSGSFRDTQYF. The CDR3 DNA sequence: TGTGCCAGCACTCCACCAAGCGGGAGTTTCCGGGATACGCAGTATTTT.